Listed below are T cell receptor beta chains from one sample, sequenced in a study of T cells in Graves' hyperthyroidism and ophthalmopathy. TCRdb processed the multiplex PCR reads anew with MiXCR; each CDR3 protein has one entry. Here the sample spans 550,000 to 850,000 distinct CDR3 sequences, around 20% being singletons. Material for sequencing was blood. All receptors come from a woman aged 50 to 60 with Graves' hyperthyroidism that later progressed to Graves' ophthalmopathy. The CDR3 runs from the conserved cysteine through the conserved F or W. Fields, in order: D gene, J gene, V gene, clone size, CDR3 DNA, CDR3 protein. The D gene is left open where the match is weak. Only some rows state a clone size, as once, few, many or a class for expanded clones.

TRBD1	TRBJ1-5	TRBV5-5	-	TGTGCCAGCAGCATAGGGACAGGTCCCAATCAGCCCCAGCATTTT	CASSIGTGPNQPQHF
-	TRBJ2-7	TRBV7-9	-	TGTGCCAGCAGCTTACCACTGACAGGATTCTACGAGCAGTACTTC	CASSLPLTGFYEQYF
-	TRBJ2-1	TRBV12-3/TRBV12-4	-	TGTGCCAGCAGTATCTCCGTTGGCGTAGTCAATGAGCAGTTCTTC	CASSISVGVVNEQFF
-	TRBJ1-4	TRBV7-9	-	TGTGCCAGCAAGGGGAACCAAGGGGATGAAAAACTGTTTTTT	CASKGNQGDEKLFF
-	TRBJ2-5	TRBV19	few	TGTGCCAGTAGTAACCCCGGCAGGGCCAAAGAGACCCAGTACTTC	CASSNPGRAKETQYF
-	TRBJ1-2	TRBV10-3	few	TGTGCCATCACCCATAGCGACGGGGGCGCAGGGGGCTACACCTTC	CAITHSDGGAGGYTF
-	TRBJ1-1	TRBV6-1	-	TGTGCCAGCAGTTCCCGGATACGGAGGACTGAAGCTTTCTTT	CASSSRIRRTEAFF
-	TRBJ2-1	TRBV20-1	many	TGCAGTGCTAGAGTCCAGAGTTACAATGAGCAGTTCTTC	CSARVQSYNEQFF
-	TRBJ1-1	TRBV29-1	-	TGCAGCGTGGACGAGCCCCCAGGGGCCACTGAAGCTTTCTTT	CSVDEPPGATEAFF
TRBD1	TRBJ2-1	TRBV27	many	TGTGCCAGCAGTTTATGGGAAACCCGGACAGGAGGCACTGAGCAGTTCTTC	CASSLWETRTGGTEQFF
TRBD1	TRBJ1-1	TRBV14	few	TGTGCCAGCAGCCAAGACGGTTGGGCAGGGGGAGCTGAAGCTTTCTTT	CASSQDGWAGGAEAFF
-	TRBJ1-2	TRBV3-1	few	TGTGCCAGCAGCCAGTTCTCGGGACCAGCCTATGGCTACACCTTT	CASSQFSGPAYGYTF
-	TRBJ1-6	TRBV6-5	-	TGTGCCAGCAGTTACTATCGTTCGGTGGATAATTCACCCCTCCACTTT	CASSYYRSVDNSPLHF
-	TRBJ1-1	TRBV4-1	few	TGCGCCAGCAGCCAACCACCTCTGGGTGGGACAACTGAAGCTTTCTTT	CASSQPPLGGTTEAFF
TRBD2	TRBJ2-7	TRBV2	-	TGTGCCAGCAGTGGGATTAGCGGGGCTTTCTACGAGCAGTACTTC	CASSGISGAFYEQYF
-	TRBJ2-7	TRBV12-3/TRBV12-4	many	TGTGCCAGCACCGCGACAGGAGCCTACGAGCAGTACTTC	CASTATGAYEQYF
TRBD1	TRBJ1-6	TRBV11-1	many	TGTGCCAGCAGCTCCTACCGGGACAGAAATTCACCCCTCCACTTT	CASSSYRDRNSPLHF
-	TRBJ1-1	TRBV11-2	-	TGTGCCAGCAGCTTATCGCAGGGGCTCACCACTGAAGCTTTCTTT	CASSLSQGLTTEAFF
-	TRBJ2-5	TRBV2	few	TGTGCTGCTGGGGGGGCAGAGACCCAGTACTTC	CAAGGAETQYF
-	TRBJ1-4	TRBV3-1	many	TGTGCCAGCAGCCAAGAAGCAACTAATGAAAAACTGTTTTTT	CASSQEATNEKLFF
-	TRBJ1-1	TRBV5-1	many	TGCGCCAGCAGCCAGGTTCAGGGGCTTAACACTGAAGCTTTCTTT	CASSQVQGLNTEAFF
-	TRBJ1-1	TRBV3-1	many	TGTGCCAGCAGCCAAGATACTGCCCCTCCGAACACTGAAGCTTTCTTT	CASSQDTAPPNTEAFF
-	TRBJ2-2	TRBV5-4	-	TGTGCCAGCAGCTTAGCGTCCATGACAGGCACCGGGGAGCTGTTTTTT	CASSLASMTGTGELFF
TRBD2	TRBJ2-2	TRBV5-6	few	TGTGCCAGCAGCTTGGTGGCTAGCGGGGCGTCGAACACCGGGGAGCTGTTTTTT	CASSLVASGASNTGELFF
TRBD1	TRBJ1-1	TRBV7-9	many	TGTGCCAGCAGCTTCGAGCCCCAAACAGGGGGCGGCACTGAAGCTTTCTTT	CASSFEPQTGGGTEAFF
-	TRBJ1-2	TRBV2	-	TGTGCCAGCAGTGATTTGGACGAGATGGGCTACACCTTC	CASSDLDEMGYTF
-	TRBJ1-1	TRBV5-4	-	TGTGCCAACAGCTTGGTATGGGGTAATGAAGCTTTCTTT	CANSLVWGNEAFF
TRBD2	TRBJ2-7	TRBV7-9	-	TGTGCCAGCAGCCCCCCGGGACTAGGATCGTCCGAGCAGTACTTC	CASSPPGLGSSEQYF
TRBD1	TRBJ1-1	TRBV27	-	TGTGCCAGCCGAACCGGGACAGGAGCTTTCTTT	CASRTGTGAFF
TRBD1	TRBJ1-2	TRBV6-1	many	TGTGCCAGCAGCCCGGACAGGGGCTACAACTATGGCTACACCTTC	CASSPDRGYNYGYTF
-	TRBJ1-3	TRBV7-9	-	TGTGCCAGCAGCTTACCAGGTTACTCTGGAAACACCATATATTTT	CASSLPGYSGNTIYF
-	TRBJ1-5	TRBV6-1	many	TGTGCCACCAACCGAGGCGGTAGCAATCAGCCCCAGCATTTT	CATNRGGSNQPQHF
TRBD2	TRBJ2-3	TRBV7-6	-	TGTGCCAGCAGCCTTTACGGGGGGGTCACAGATACGCAGTATTTT	CASSLYGGVTDTQYF
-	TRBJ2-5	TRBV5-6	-	TGTGCCAGCAGCAGACAAATTGGGGAGACCCAGTACTTC	CASSRQIGETQYF
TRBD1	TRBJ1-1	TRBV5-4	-	TGTGCCAGCAGGTCCCGACAGGGCACTGAAGCTTTCTTT	CASRSRQGTEAFF
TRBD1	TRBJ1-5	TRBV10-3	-	TGTGCCATCAGTGAGACAGGGGGCAATCAGCCCCAGCATTTT	CAISETGGNQPQHF
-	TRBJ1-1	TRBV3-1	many	TGTGCCAGCAGCCCCCTGGCGGGTAACACTGAAGCTTTCTTT	CASSPLAGNTEAFF
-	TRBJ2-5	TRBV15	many	TGTGCCACCAGCAGAGATGGCAGGGTTCAAGAGACCCAGTACTTC	CATSRDGRVQETQYF
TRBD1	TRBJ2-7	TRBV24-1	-	TGTGCCACCAGTTATACAGGGGGCGAGCAGTACTTC	CATSYTGGEQYF
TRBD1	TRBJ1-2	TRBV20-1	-	TGCAGTGCTGGGGGGGGACAGGGATTCTATGGCTACACCTTC	CSAGGGQGFYGYTF
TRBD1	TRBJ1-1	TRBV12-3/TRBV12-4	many	TGTGCCAGCAGTTTATCGACAGGGGCTTACGAAGCTTTCTTT	CASSLSTGAYEAFF
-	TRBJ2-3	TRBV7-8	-	TGTGCCAGCAGCTTAGCGAGAGCAGGGGAATGGACAGATACGCAGTATTTT	CASSLARAGEWTDTQYF
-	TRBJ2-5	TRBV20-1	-	TGCAGTGCGAGTTGGGACTCAAAAGAGACCCAGTACTTC	CSASWDSKETQYF
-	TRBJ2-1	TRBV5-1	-	TGTGCCAGCAGCAATTCGGCGGGCCCCAGATACAATGAGCAGTTCTTC	CASSNSAGPRYNEQFF
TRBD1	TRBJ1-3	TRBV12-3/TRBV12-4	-	TGTGCCAGCAGCCAAGTAGTGGAGGGGGCCTTATATTTT	CASSQVVEGALYF
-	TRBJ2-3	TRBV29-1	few	TGCAGCGTTGAAGGCTCTTTGTATAGCACAGATACGCAGTATTTT	CSVEGSLYSTDTQYF
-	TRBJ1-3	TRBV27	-	TGTGCCAGCAGTTTTCCATACAGGGAAGTTGGAAACACCATATATTTT	CASSFPYREVGNTIYF
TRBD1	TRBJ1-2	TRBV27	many	TGTGCCAGCAGTCCGGACAGGGTAACTGGCTACACCTTC	CASSPDRVTGYTF
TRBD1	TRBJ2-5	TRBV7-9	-	TGTGCCAGCAGCTCCCCCGGGACAGGGGCCGGCGAGACCCAGTACTTC	CASSSPGTGAGETQYF
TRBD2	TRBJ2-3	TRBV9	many	TGTGCCAGCAGCGTACGAACTAGCGGGGGCCCTAGCACAGATACGCAGTATTTT	CASSVRTSGGPSTDTQYF
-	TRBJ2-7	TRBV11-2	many	TGTGCCAGCAGCTTGGACGGACGGCTGGGCTACGAGCAGTACTTC	CASSLDGRLGYEQYF
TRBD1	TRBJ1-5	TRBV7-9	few	TGTGCCAGCAGCCCGGACAGGGGATCCCAGCCCCAGCATTTT	CASSPDRGSQPQHF